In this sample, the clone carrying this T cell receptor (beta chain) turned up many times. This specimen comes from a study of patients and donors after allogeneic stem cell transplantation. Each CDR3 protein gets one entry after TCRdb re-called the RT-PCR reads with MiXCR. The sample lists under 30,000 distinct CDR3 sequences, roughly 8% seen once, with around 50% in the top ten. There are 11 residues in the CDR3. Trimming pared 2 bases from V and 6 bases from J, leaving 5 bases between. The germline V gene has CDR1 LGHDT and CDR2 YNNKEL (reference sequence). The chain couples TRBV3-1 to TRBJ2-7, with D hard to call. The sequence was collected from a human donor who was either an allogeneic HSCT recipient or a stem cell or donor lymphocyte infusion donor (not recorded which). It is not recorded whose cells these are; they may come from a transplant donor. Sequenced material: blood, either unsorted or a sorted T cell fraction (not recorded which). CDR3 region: CASSQTREQYF. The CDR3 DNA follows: TGTGCCAGCAGCCAAACCCGCGAGCAGTACTTC.